What follows is one TCR beta chain and its context. What it binds is unknown. The sample belongs to a study of T cells in localized non-small cell lung cancer. Some clones are missing from TCRdb's copy, which holds only in-frame ones; the method was immunoSEQ multiplex PCR. The sample has fewer than 7,500 clones, approximately 43% seen once. CDR1 is KGHSH, CDR2 LQKENI, per germline. V lost 2 bases, J lost 3 bases, and 10 bases lay in between. This CDR3 has 14 amino acids. Study-level results: T cell clonality was highest in uninvolved adjacent lung, above tumor. Heterogeneity remains possible because sequencing was limited to only one tumor region. Among blood samples, higher T cell density accompanied longer overall survival. Appearing in adjacent lung were a median roughly 57 of the top 100 tumor clones.

This receptor was taken from a man aged 35 to 69 with stage I lung adenocarcinoma. Sequencing was performed on lymph node tissue, taken before any cancer treatment. V and J are TRBV18 and TRBJ2-5, with TRBD2 as a possible D gene (6 bases). CDR3 sequence reads: CASSPTSSEETQYF. DNA for the CDR3: TGTGCCAGCTCACCAACTAGCTCGGAAGAGACCCAGTACTTC.